This passage covers 19 T cell receptor beta chains from one sample sequenced in a study of control samples from healthy donors and cancer patients. Sequencing used immunoSEQ multiplex PCR; TCRdb keeps in-frame clones, though not all of them. The listing contains 150,000 to 200,000 clones. Source material: blood. These receptors came from a woman aged 25 to 39 in good health.

The chain links TRBV6-2 or TRBV6-3 to TRBJ2-7; D assignment may be TRBD1 or TRBD2 (5 bases each). V was pared by 4 bases and J by 6 bases, with 13 bases between. This CDR3 is 13 amino acids long. CDR1 is MNHEY and CDR2 is SVGEGT in the germline V gene. CDR3 loop: CASSFRTGTEQYF. Here the CDR3 DNA reads TGTGCCAGCAGTTTCCGGACGGGGACCGAGCAGTACTTC.

The chain carries TRBV9 and TRBJ1-6; D is possibly TRBD1 (6 bases). This CDR3 is built from 14 residues. Trimming took off 6 bases at V and 7 bases at J, with 14 bases between the two ends. CDR1 SGDLS and CDR2 YYNGEE come from the germline V gene. The CDR3, as DNA: TGTGCCAGCAACTCAGGGGCGACAAATTCACCCCTCCACTTT. As protein: CASNSGATNSPLHF.

The rearrangement uses TRBV28 and TRBJ2-1, with 10 bases fitting TRBD1. The CDR3 totals 17 residues. CDR1 MDHEN and CDR2 SYDVKM come from the germline V gene. V was clipped by 3 bases and J by 2 bases; unmatched bases: 7. CDR3: CASSLREGQGTYNEQFF. The CDR3 DNA reads TGTGCCAGCAGTTTGAGAGAGGGACAGGGGACCTACAATGAGCAGTTCTTC.

V usage is TRBV4-1 and J usage is TRBJ1-5; TRBD1 might be the D (6 bases). Trimming shortened V by 4 bases and J by 3 bases, and 16 bases separated the two germline ends. CDR1 is MGHRA, CDR2 YSYEKL, per germline. This CDR3 has 16 amino acids. The chain's CDR3 is CASSPGVGEANQPQHF. CDR3 bases: TGCGCCAGCAGCCCAGGGGTAGGAGAGGCCAATCAGCCCCAGCATTTT.

CDR3 sequence (DNA): TGTGCCAGCAGCTCCGGGAGGGGTTTGGACACTGAAGCTTTCTTT. Translating gives CASSSGRGLDTEAFF. The gene calls are TRBV4-2 and TRBJ1-1, with D possibly matching TRBD1 (5 bases). The ends were cut back, 5 bases at V and 3 bases at J, with 16 bases in the middle. The CDR3 runs 15 residues. Germline V gene sequence: CDR1 LGHNA, CDR2 YNFKEQ.

This chain joins TRBV11-2 and TRBJ1-1; a possible D gene is TRBD1 (6 bases). There are 11 residues in the CDR3. Trimming shortened V by 5 bases and J by 11 bases, and 12 bases separated the two germline ends. In germline, CDR1 is SGHAT, CDR2 FQNNGV. The CDR3 nucleotides read TGTGCCAGCAGCCCAAGACAGGCGGCTTTCTTT. Amino acids: CASSPRQAAFF. Together with reference TRBV11-2 and TRBJ1-1, the CDR3 gives the full variable domain: EAGVAQSPRYKIIEKRQSVAFWCNPISGHATLYWYQQILGQGPKLLIQFQNNGVVDDSQLPKDRFSAERLKGVDSTLKIQPAKLEDSAVYLCASSPRQAAFFGQGTRLTVV.

The chain is built from TRBV6-5 and TRBJ1-5, with TRBD1 as a possible D gene (6 bases). Germline lookup yields CDR1 MNHEY and CDR2 SVGAGI. V was trimmed by 7 bases and J by 4 bases, leaving 11 bases between them. The CDR3 loop spans 13 amino acids. This CDR3 is CASTETGNQPQHF. The CDR3 bases are TGTGCCAGCACCGAGACAGGTAATCAGCCCCAGCATTTT.

The genes are TRBV28 and TRBJ1-2, with D possibly being TRBD1 (5 bases). Trimming removed 10 bases at V and 4 bases at J, with 10 bases between. There are 11 residues in the CDR3. Germline assignment: CDR1 MDHEN and CDR2 SYDVKM. The CDR3 here is CATGGIYGYTF. The CDR3 nucleotides read TGTGCCACCGGGGGGATCTATGGCTACACCTTC.

This rearrangement joins TRBV12-3 or TRBV12-4 to TRBJ1-1; no clear D. The CDR3 is 13 amino acids. V lost 3 bases to trimming and J lost 6 bases, with 11 bases between them. Here the CDR3 reads CASSFIQQPEAFF. The CDR3 bases are TGTGCCAGCAGTTTTATCCAGCAACCTGAAGCTTTCTTT.

J is TRBJ2-3 and V is TRBV3-1 (or the pseudogene TRBV3-2); no clear D. Trimming left V 0 bases short and J 4 bases short, with 11 bases between. Germline assignment: CDR1 LGHDT and CDR2 YNNKEL (reference sequence). The CDR3 extends over 15 amino acids. The CDR3 DNA sequence: TGTGCCAGCAGCCAAGAGTTTGGGAACTCAGATACGCAGTATTTT. This gives the protein CASSQEFGNSDTQYF.

The chain joins TRBV27 to TRBJ1-6; a possible D gene is TRBD1 (6 bases). The CDR3 consists of 13 residues. Germline assignment: CDR1 MNHEY and CDR2 SMNVEV (reference sequence). Trimming removed 7 bases from V and 6 bases from J, with 10 bases in between. CDR3 DNA sequence: TGTGCCAGCACCTGGACAGTTAATTCACCCCTCCACTTT. Protein sequence: CASTWTVNSPLHF.

The chain joins TRBV20-1 to TRBJ1-5; a weak D match, TRBD1 (5 bases). The CDR3 length is 13 residues. CDR1 is DFQATT and CDR2 is SNEGSKA in the germline V gene (reference sequence). The germline V and J ends were trimmed by 3 bases and 4 bases, with 10 bases remaining between them. The DNA of the CDR3 is TGCAGTGCTAGTGGGGCAGCAAATCAGCCCCAGCATTTT. Protein sequence: CSASGAANQPQHF.

CDR3 protein: CAWSGTGKETQYF. CDR3 DNA: TGTGCCTGGAGTGGAACAGGGAAAGAGACCCAGTACTTC. The V call is TRBV30, the J call TRBJ2-5; maybe TRBD1 (6 bases). Trimming took off 1 base at V and 3 bases at J, with 9 bases between the two ends. Germline assignment: CDR1 GTSNPN and CDR2 SVGIG (reference sequence). The CDR3 is made up of 13 amino acids.

The rearrangement links TRBV12-3 or TRBV12-4 to TRBJ1-1, with D unclear. Trimming removed 6 bases from V and 4 bases from J, with 12 bases in between. This CDR3 region has 13 residues. CDR3 in amino acids: CASRSWEGTEAFF. The CDR3 DNA reads as TGTGCCAGCAGATCTTGGGAGGGCACTGAAGCTTTCTTT.

The rearrangement links TRBV19 to TRBJ2-7, with 9 bases identical to TRBD1. The trim removed 4 bases at V and 5 bases at J, leaving 9 bases unmatched. Germline lookup yields CDR1 LNHDA and CDR2 SQIVND (reference sequence). The CDR3 extends over 15 amino acids. The CDR3 bases are TGTGCCAGTAGTAGGGCGGGACAGGGAAACCACGAGCAGTACTTC. Its translation is CASSRAGQGNHEQYF.

The V and J genes are TRBV18 and TRBJ1-4, with D perhaps matching TRBD1 (5 bases). Trimming took 6 bases from V and 1 from J, leaving 12 bases between them. The CDR3 totals 15 residues. The germline CDR1 and CDR2 sequences are KGHSH and LQKENI. The DNA of the CDR3 is TGTGCCAGCTCGTCCAGGCAGGGAACTAATGAAAAACTGTTTTTT. Amino acid sequence: CASSSRQGTNEKLFF.

Here the CDR3 reads CASSPPGQGPNTIYF. The CDR3 nucleotides read TGTGCCAGCTCACCTCCCGGACAGGGGCCAAACACCATATATTTT. V and J are TRBV18 and TRBJ1-3; 9 bases match TRBD1. The J segment lost 6 bases and the V segment lost 3 bases, leaving 6 bases of the junction unmatched. Germline CDR1 reads KGHSH; CDR2 reads LQKENI. The CDR3 loop spans 15 amino acids.

This chain joins TRBV4-2 and TRBJ2-2, with 8 bases that match TRBD2. The length of the CDR3 is 16 residues. Trimming cost V 1 base and J 4 bases; bases outside gene matches: 5. Germline V lookup: CDR1 LGHNA, CDR2 YNFKEQ. The DNA of the CDR3 is TGTGCCAGCAGCCAAGTGAGCGGGGGTAGCACCGGGGAGCTGTTTTTT. Translating it yields CASSQVSGGSTGELFF.

The chain links TRBV27 to TRBJ2-6, with D unresolved. CDR1 and CDR2 from the germline V gene are MNHEY and SMNVEV (reference sequence). V was pared by 4 bases and J by 4 bases, with 11 bases between. CDR3 length: 15 amino acids. CDR3 residues: CASSYRIGGANVLTF. The CDR3, as DNA: TGTGCCAGCAGTTACCGAATCGGGGGGGCCAACGTCCTGACTTTC. The variable domain in full, with the rest retrieved from reference TRBV27 and TRBJ2-6, is EAQVTQNPRYLITVTGKKLTVTCSQNMNHEYMSWYRQDPGLGLRQIYYSMNVEVTDKGDVPEGYKVSRKEKRNFPLILESPSPNQTSLYFCASSYRIGGANVLTFGAGSRLTVL.